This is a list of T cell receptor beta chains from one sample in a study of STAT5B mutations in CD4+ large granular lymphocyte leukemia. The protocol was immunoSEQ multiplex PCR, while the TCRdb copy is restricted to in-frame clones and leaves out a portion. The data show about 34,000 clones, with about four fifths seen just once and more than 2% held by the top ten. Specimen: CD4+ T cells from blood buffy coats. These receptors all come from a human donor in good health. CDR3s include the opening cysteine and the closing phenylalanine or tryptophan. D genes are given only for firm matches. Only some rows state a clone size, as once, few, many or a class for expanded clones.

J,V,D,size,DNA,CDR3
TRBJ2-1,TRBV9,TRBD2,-,TGTGCCAGCAGCGTTAGCGGGAGGGGATCTTACAATGAGCAGTTCTTC,CASSVSGRGSYNEQFF
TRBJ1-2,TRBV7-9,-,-,TGTGCCAGCAGCCTGGGGGTCTTAGGGGGCTACACCTTC,CASSLGVLGGYTF
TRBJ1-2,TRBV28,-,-,TGTGCCAGCAGTTTATCTTTCGACAGATTCTACACCTTC,CASSLSFDRFYTF
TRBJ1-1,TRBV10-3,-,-,TGTGCCATCAGGGAGGAGGTGAACACTGAAGCTTTCTTT,CAIREEVNTEAFF
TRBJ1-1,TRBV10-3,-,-,TGTGCCATCAGGCCGGGGGGGGTTAACACTGAAGCTTTCTTT,CAIRPGGVNTEAFF
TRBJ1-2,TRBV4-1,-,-,TGCGCCAGCAGCCAAACCCACGGGGTGAACTATGGCTACACCTTC,CASSQTHGVNYGYTF
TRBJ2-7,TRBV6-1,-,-,TGTGCCAGCAGTGAAGGGCCCATCGGGCCGGGAGACGAGCAGTACTTC,CASSEGPIGPGDEQYF
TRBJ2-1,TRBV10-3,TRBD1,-,TGTGCCATCACCCAGGGGGCGGGGAGCTCCTACAATGAGCAGTTCTTC,CAITQGAGSSYNEQFF
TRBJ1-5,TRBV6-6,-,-,TGTGCCAGCGTATCAGGGGTCAATCAGCCCCAGCATTTT,CASVSGVNQPQHF
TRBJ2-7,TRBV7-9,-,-,TGTGCCAGCAGCTTAGTATCTGGACAGACCTACGAGCAGTACTTC,CASSLVSGQTYEQYF
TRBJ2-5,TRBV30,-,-,TGTGCCTGGAGTGTGGTGGCTAGCCGCGAGACCCAGTACTTC,CAWSVVASRETQYF
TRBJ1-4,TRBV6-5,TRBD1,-,TGTGCCAGCAGCCAGACAGGGGGCGGGTTAGAAAAACTGTTTTTT,CASSQTGGGLEKLFF
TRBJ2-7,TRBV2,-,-,TGTGCCAGCAATGGGGGCTACGAGCAGTACTTC,CASNGGYEQYF
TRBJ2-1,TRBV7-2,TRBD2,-,TGTGCCAGCAGCTTATGGAGCGGGGACTACAATGAGCAGTTCTTC,CASSLWSGDYNEQFF
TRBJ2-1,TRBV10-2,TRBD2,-,TGCGCCAGCAGTGAGGGGCGGGGGGTCTACAATGAGCAGTTCTTC,CASSEGRGVYNEQFF
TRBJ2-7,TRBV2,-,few,TGTGCCAGCAGTGACTCGGGCACGAGGGCTTCCGAGCAGTACTTC,CASSDSGTRASEQYF
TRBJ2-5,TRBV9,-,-,TGTGCCAGCAGCGTAATGGGGCAAGAGACCCAGTACTTC,CASSVMGQETQYF
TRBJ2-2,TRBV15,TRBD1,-,TGTGCCACCAGCAGAGGGCAGGGGGCCGGGGAGCTGTTTTTT,CATSRGQGAGELFF
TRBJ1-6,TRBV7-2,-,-,TGTGCCAGCAGCTTAGAATTTCGACAGTTTGATTCACCCCTCCACTTT,CASSLEFRQFDSPLHF
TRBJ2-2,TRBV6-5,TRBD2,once,TGTGCCAGCAGTTACTCCGGGGGGGACACCGGGGAGCTGTTTTTT,CASSYSGGDTGELFF
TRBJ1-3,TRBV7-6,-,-,TGTGCCAGCAGCTTAGCGGCGGGGGCCGGAAACACCATATATTTT,CASSLAAGAGNTIYF
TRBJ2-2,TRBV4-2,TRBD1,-,TGTGCCAGCAGCCAGGACAGGGTTACCGGGGAGCTGTTTTTT,CASSQDRVTGELFF
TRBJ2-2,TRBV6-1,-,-,TGTGCCAGCAGTGAAGATCGAGCGGGTATCACCGGGGAGCTGTTTTTT,CASSEDRAGITGELFF
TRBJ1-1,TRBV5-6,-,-,TGTGCCAGCAGCTTGGGTTCAGGACAGAAAGCTTTCTTT,CASSLGSGQKAFF
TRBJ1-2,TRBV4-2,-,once,TGTGCCAGCAGCCGCGATTCCTATGGCTACACCTTC,CASSRDSYGYTF